Following are 23 T cell receptor beta chains from one sample sequenced in a study of response to subunit inactivated influenza vaccine (dated by TCRdb to 2016 to 2019). Libraries were constructed by RT-PCR. Instrument used: Illumina HiSeq 2500. TCRdb ran its own pipeline on the public reads, namely fastp trimming at Q25 and MiXCR clone calling, and kept in-frame beta chains. All rows with the same CDR3 protein become a single entry with the most common DNA and genes. In all, the sample holds around 580,000 distinct CDR3 sequences, and 10% to 15% of those were seen once. 10% of the sample is taken by the ten largest. The sample in question was PBMCs from blood, obtained on the day of vaccination. The receptors here all came from a man in his fifties who received an inactivated influenza vaccine. Donor details come from another sample of the same person, matched by shared clones.

Only a few counts were recorded for this clonotype. The chain has TRBV20-1 and TRBJ1-1, with D maybe TRBD1 (5 bases). V shed 3 bases and J shed 3 bases, with 8 bases lying between them. Germline V gives CDR1 DFQATT, CDR2 SNEGSKA (reference sequence). This CDR3 contains 12 residues. CDR3: CSASGGYTEAFF. In DNA, the CDR3 is TGCAGTGCTAGTGGGGGGTACACTGAAGCTTTCTTT.

The rearrangement uses TRBV20-1 and TRBJ2-3, with TRBD2 as a possible D gene (6 bases). Germline CDR1 DFQATT, CDR2 SNEGSKA (reference sequence). Trimming removed 8 bases from V and 0 bases from J, with 15 bases in between. The CDR3 runs to 14 residues. CDR3 residues: CSTSPSESTDTQYF. The CDR3 nucleotides are TGCAGTACTTCCCCTAGCGAAAGCACAGATACGCAGTATTTT.

This clonotype came up a few times. The J gene is TRBJ2-5, the V gene TRBV29-1; D gene unclear. With 7 bases removed from V and 1 base from J, the gap between germline ends came to 19 bases. The CDR3 consists of 15 residues. Germline V CDR1 and CDR2: SQVTM, ANQGSEA. CDR3 sequence reads: CSARPLFGAQETQYF. The DNA for the CDR3 is TGCAGCGCCCGGCCACTATTTGGCGCCCAAGAGACCCAGTACTTC.

V usage is TRBV6-4 and J usage is TRBJ2-4, with 14 bases that match TRBD2. This CDR3 region has 19 residues. The ends lost 5 bases at V and 0 bases at J; junction bases unmatched: 9. Germline-derived CDR1 and CDR2 are MRHNA and SNTAGT. The CDR3 sequence is CASSPRVGTSGGAKNIQYF. CDR3 bases: TGTGCCAGCAGTCCTCGGGTCGGGACTAGCGGGGGAGCCAAAAACATTCAGTACTTC.

V is TRBV7-8 and J is TRBJ2-1, with 13 bases aligning to TRBD2. This CDR3 comprises 15 residues. Germline V gene data show CDR1 as SGHVS and CDR2 as FQNEAQ. V dropped 4 bases and J dropped 7; count of bases not matched to a gene: 4. CDR3 coding DNA: TGTGCCAGCAGCTGGACTAGCGGGGGCTCGAATGAGCAGTTCTTC. Its protein product is CASSWTSGGSNEQFF.

In its sample, this clonotype was seen a few times. J is TRBJ1-5 and V is TRBV12-3 or TRBV12-4; D is unclear. Deletions cut 7 bases from V and 3 bases from J, with 13 bases between. The CDR3 runs to 14 residues. CDR3 residues: CASTNSPSNQPQHF. For the CDR3, the DNA is TGTGCCAGCACCAATTCTCCCTCCAATCAGCCCCAGCATTTT.

The CDR3 reads CASSSLRGADGYTF. CDR3 DNA: TGTGCCAGCAGCTCGTTACGGGGGGCTGATGGCTACACCTTC. V is TRBV7-2 and J is TRBJ1-2, with D possibly being TRBD1 (6 bases). The CDR3 spans 14 residues. Germline values: CDR1 SGHTA, CDR2 FQGNSA. The V end lost 4 bases, the J end lost 6 bases, and 15 bases lay between the germline ends.

The rearrangement links TRBV7-8 to TRBJ2-7; D is ambiguous. Germline CDR1 reads SGHVS; CDR2 reads FQNEAQ. Trimming left V 4 bases short and J 5 bases short, with 15 bases between. The CDR3 covers 14 residues. CDR3 in amino acids: CASSWRSSWDEQYF. The CDR3 DNA reads as TGTGCCAGCAGCTGGCGCAGCAGCTGGGACGAGCAGTACTTC.

The rearrangement uses TRBV5-6 and TRBJ2-2; D ambiguous. CDR3 size: 13 residues. V lost 5 bases to trimming and J lost 3 bases, with 8 bases between them. Germline values: CDR1 SGHDT, CDR2 YYEEEE. CDR3 in amino acids: CASRSGDTGELFF. The CDR3 bases are TGTGCCAGCAGATCTGGGGACACCGGGGAGCTGTTTTTT.

The J gene is TRBJ2-3, the V gene TRBV2, with 11 bases aligning to TRBD2. V lost 6 bases, J lost 4 bases, and 6 bases stayed unmatched. This CDR3 region has 15 residues. Germline loops: CDR1 SNHLY, CDR2 FYNNEI. The chain's CDR3 is CASRTSGIFSDTQYF. The CDR3 nucleotides are TGTGCCAGCAGGACTAGCGGGATTTTTTCAGATACGCAGTATTTT.

This clonotype was picked up many times. The chain joins TRBV3-1 to TRBJ2-3; no clear D. Trimming took 6 bases from V and 1 from J, leaving 11 bases between them. CDR1 LGHDT and CDR2 YNNKEL come from the germline V gene (reference sequence). The CDR3 is 14 residues long. The CDR3 loop reads CASSQDIRTDTQYF. The CDR3 nucleotides are TGTGCCAGCAGTCAGGATATTCGCACAGATACGCAGTATTTT.

This clonotype was counted only a few times. The J gene is TRBJ2-7, the V gene TRBV12-3 or TRBV12-4; TRBD1 aligns across 8 bases. The length of the CDR3 is 14 residues. The J segment lost 5 bases and the V segment lost 6 bases, leaving 9 bases of the junction unmatched. The CDR3 protein is CASRFTTGAHEQYF. In DNA form, the CDR3 reads TGTGCCAGCAGATTTACGACAGGGGCCCACGAGCAGTACTTC.

This clonotype was observed a handful of times. J is TRBJ2-1 and V is TRBV3-1; 9 bases fit TRBD2. The V gene's germline CDR1 is LGHDT and CDR2 YNNKEL (reference sequence). V gave up 5 bases and J gave up 5 bases; unmatched junction bases: 10. The CDR3 extends over 16 amino acids. The CDR3 loop is CASSSQTSGANNEQFF. DNA for the CDR3: TGTGCCAGCAGCTCCCAGACTAGCGGAGCGAACAATGAGCAGTTCTTC.

This clonotype was seen a handful of times. The rearrangement joins TRBV29-1 to TRBJ2-1; 10 nucleotides align to TRBD2. The CDR3 has 13 amino acids. V shed 1 base, J shed 9 bases, and the junction held 3 bases outside the gene matches. The germline V gene has CDR1 SQVTM and CDR2 ANQGSEA. This chain's CDR3 is CSVEGTSGIEQFF. CDR3 coding DNA: TGCAGCGTTGAAGGAACTAGCGGGATTGAGCAGTTCTTC.

The genes are TRBV5-5 and TRBJ2-6; 8 bases agree with TRBD1. V shed 4 bases, J shed 6 bases, and the junction held 3 bases outside the gene matches. Germline assignment: CDR1 SGHKS and CDR2 YYEKEE (reference sequence). The CDR3 runs to 14 residues. The DNA for the CDR3 is TGTGCCAGCAGCCATCAGGGGGCGGCCAACGTCCTGACTTTC. It encodes CASSHQGAANVLTF.

This clonotype was picked up a small number of times. The chain carries TRBV15 and TRBJ2-5; tentative D call: TRBD2 (5 bases). The germline V and J ends were trimmed by 9 bases and 4 bases, with 12 bases remaining between them. The CDR3 runs to 12 residues. Germline loops: CDR1 LNHNV, CDR2 YYDKDF (reference sequence). The CDR3 here is CATGQGGETQYF. The CDR3 DNA reads as TGTGCCACGGGCCAAGGAGGAGAGACCCAGTACTTC.

The rearrangement uses TRBV18 and TRBJ2-5; 7 bases align to TRBD2. This CDR3 is 17 amino acids long. The V gene's germline CDR1 is KGHSH and CDR2 LQKENI. Trimming at V came to 3 bases and at J to 1 base, leaving 11 bases not matched to a gene. CDR3 residues: CASSPLRRRGGQETQYF. CDR3 DNA: TGTGCCAGCTCACCCTTGCGACGCCGCGGGGGCCAAGAGACCCAGTACTTC.

This chain joins TRBV9 and TRBJ2-2, with TRBD2 matching over 9 bases. This CDR3 spans 16 amino acids. Germline V gene lookup returns CDR1 SGDLS and CDR2 YYNGEE. The V and J ends lost 0 bases and 6 bases, in that order; junction bases with no gene match: 6. The CDR3 sequence: CASSVGGLAIAGELFF. DNA for the CDR3: TGTGCCAGCAGCGTAGGAGGACTAGCGATAGCCGGGGAGCTGTTTTTT.

Ten or more counts support this clonotype. V gene TRBV20-1 combines with J gene TRBJ2-3, with 11 bases lining up with TRBD2. The CDR3 has 15 amino acids. The germline gives CDR1 DFQATT, CDR2 SNEGSKA (reference sequence). The CDR3 spells CSYSPGLAGTDTQYF. The CDR3 DNA follows: TGCAGCTACTCTCCGGGACTAGCGGGCACAGATACGCAGTATTTT.

This clonotype was detected only a few times. The V and J genes are TRBV29-1 and TRBJ2-7; D could derive from TRBD1 or TRBD2 (6 bases each). The germline V gene has CDR1 SQVTM and CDR2 ANQGSEA. This CDR3 contains 13 residues. Trimming stripped 3 bases from V and 2 bases from J, with 11 bases between. The CDR3 reads CSVDVRGAYEQYF. In DNA form, the CDR3 reads TGCAGCGTTGATGTTAGGGGGGCCTACGAGCAGTACTTC.

This clonotype came up a few times. The gene calls are TRBV6-2 or TRBV6-3 and TRBJ2-2, with 9 bases matching TRBD2. This CDR3 contains 14 residues. CDR1 and CDR2 (germline): MNHEY, SVGEGT. Unmatched junction bases numbered 2, after V lost 8 bases and J lost 1 base. The CDR3 spells CASGLAWNTGELFF. In nucleotides, the CDR3 is TGTGCCAGCGGACTAGCGTGGAACACCGGGGAGCTGTTTTTT.

This clonotype was detected only a few times. The genes are TRBV5-1 and TRBJ1-1; 8 positions agree with TRBD1. V lost 4 bases to trimming and J lost 4 bases; unmatched junction nucleotides: 9. CDR1 is SGHRS, CDR2 YFSETQ, per germline. The length of the CDR3 is 15 residues. The CDR3 protein is CASSNQQGGVTEAFF. In DNA, the CDR3 is TGCGCCAGCAGCAACCAACAGGGGGGTGTCACTGAAGCTTTCTTT.

This clonotype has only a few counts. The CDR3 loop reads CSVNMNTEAFF. Here the CDR3 DNA reads TGCAGCGTTAACATGAACACTGAAGCTTTCTTT. J is TRBJ1-1 and V is TRBV29-1, with unresolved D. Trimming removed 5 bases at V and 0 bases at J, with 4 bases between. Germline V gene lookup returns CDR1 SQVTM and CDR2 ANQGSEA. The CDR3 contains 11 residues.